The clone carrying this T cell receptor beta chain was counted a few times. The sample originates from a study of sequential checkpoint blockade in melanoma. Study as a whole: First-line arms were nivolumab then ipilimumab, or the reverse, randomized 1:1. After both sequences, patients received maintenance nivolumab.

Libraries were prepared by immunoSEQ multiplex PCR; TCRdb keeps only in-frame clonotypes and omits some of them. The sample lists around 18,000 clones, about 66% occurring once. The treatment denotes: randomized to nivolumab then ipilimumab (arm A) or the reverse (arm B). None of the patients previously received DNA-damaging chemotherapy. PBMC sorting kept live CD3+CD8+ cells without CD19 or CD56. The germline CDR1 and CDR2 sequences are ENHRY and SYGVKD. The ends were cut back, 0 bases at V and 6 bases at J, with 12 bases in the middle. The CDR3 covers 15 residues. J is TRBJ1-5 and V is TRBV10-3; D not certain. Material: CD8+ T cells sorted from blood (inferred from file names), obtained from a patient given nivolumab and ipilimumab in sequence. The TCR was taken from a human donor with melanoma. In DNA, the CDR3 is TGTGCCATCAGTGAGTCCGACCCAGGAACTCAGCCCCAGCATTTT. Translating it yields CAISESDPGTQPQHF.